A single sample gave rise to the 21 T cell receptor beta chains below, sequenced in a study of PD-L1 blockade in urothelial cancer. The time point here: pretreatment peripheral blood. Sequencing was performed with immunoSEQ multiplex PCR; in TCRdb, only in-frame clones are kept and a portion is missing. The sample has about 93,000 clones, around 90% seen once. The sequences come from PBMCs, collected around atezolizumab (anti-PD-L1) treatment. Source of these receptors: a man in his sixties with urothelial cancer.

The chain recombines TRBV7-9 with TRBJ2-5, with TRBD2 matching 8 bases. The CDR3 length is 16 residues. J was trimmed by 5 bases and V by 1 base; bases with no gene match: 9. Germline V lookup: CDR1 SEHNR, CDR2 FQNEAQ (reference sequence). The CDR3 loop reads CASSLVAGGFGETQYF. In DNA, the CDR3 is TGTGCCAGCAGCTTAGTTGCGGGAGGCTTTGGGGAGACCCAGTACTTC.

This clone was recorded once. This rearrangement joins TRBV25-1 to TRBJ2-7; 13 bases align to TRBD2. V gave up 6 bases and J gave up 4 bases; unmatched junction bases: 6. This CDR3 is built from 15 residues. In germline, CDR1 is MGHDK, CDR2 SYGVNS. In nucleotides, the CDR3 is TGTGCCAGCAGCGTCACGGGACTAGCGGGATACGAGCAGTACTTC. Amino acid sequence: CASSVTGLAGYEQYF.

This sequence joins TRBV7-6 and TRBJ2-7; 9 bases map to TRBD1. After removal of 4 bases from V and 5 bases from J, the junction contained 9 bases not matched to a gene. This CDR3 is built from 15 residues. Per germline, CDR1 SGHVS and CDR2 FNYEAQ. CDR3 nucleotides: TGTGCCAGCAGCTCTTCCGGGACAGGGATCAACGAGCAGTACTTC. Translating it yields CASSSSGTGINEQYF.

This clone was seen a handful of times. This chain links TRBV5-1 with TRBJ2-7; D perhaps matches TRBD2 (5 bases). The germline V gene has CDR1 SGHRS and CDR2 YFSETQ. This CDR3 has 10 amino acids. CDR3 sequence: CASKTPKRKV. DNA of the CDR3: TGCGCCAGCAAGACCCCCAAGCGGAAGGTC.

This clone was seen a handful of times. The gene calls are TRBV6-1 and TRBJ2-7; D possibly corresponds to TRBD1 (6 bases). From germline, CDR1 is MNHNS and CDR2 SASEGT. The CDR3 is 15 residues long. The ends were cut back, 11 bases at V and 3 bases at J, with 23 bases in the middle. This chain's CDR3 is CAPRDNRDPCYEQYF. CDR3 nucleotides: TGTGCCCCCCGGGACAACCGGGACCCGTGCTACGAGCAGTACTTC.

V gene TRBV4-3 combines with J gene TRBJ2-5, with TRBD2 as a possible D gene (7 bases). Germline V gene lookup returns CDR1 LGHNA and CDR2 YSLEER. CDR3 size: 14 residues. V lost 5 bases and J lost 4, with 14 bases in between. CDR3 sequence: CASSSYRGAETQYF. CDR3 DNA sequence: TGCGCCAGCAGCTCCTACCGGGGGGCAGAGACCCAGTACTTC.

V gene TRBV2 combines with J gene TRBJ2-6; D is perhaps TRBD1 (6 bases). Germline-derived CDR1 and CDR2 are SNHLY and FYNNEI. The CDR3 contains 15 residues. The V gene lost 6 bases and the J gene lost 2 bases, with 11 bases spanning the gap. CDR3 bases: TGTGCCAGCAGAATAGGGGGTACTGGGGCCAACGTCCTGACTTTC. As protein: CASRIGGTGANVLTF. Using reference TRBV2 and TRBJ2-6 for the parts outside the CDR3, the full variable domain is EPEVTQTPSHQVTQMGQEVILRCVPISNHLYFYWYRQILGQKVEFLVSFYNNEISEKSEIFDDQFSVERPDGSNFTLKIRSTKLEDSAMYFCASRIGGTGANVLTFGAGSRLTVL.

V and J are TRBV18 and TRBJ2-1, with TRBD2 matching over 15 bases. This CDR3 has 17 residues. CDR1 KGHSH and CDR2 LQKENI come from the germline V gene. The J segment lost 10 bases and the V segment lost 3 bases, leaving 10 bases of the junction unmatched. For the CDR3, the DNA is TGTGCCAGCTCACCGCCGGGACTAGCGGGAGGTGTCAACGAGCAGTTCTTC. Protein product: CASSPPGLAGGVNEQFF.

This clone appeared once. The chain has TRBV5-1 and TRBJ1-2; 8 nucleotides line up with TRBD1. Looked up from germline, CDR1 is SGHRS and CDR2 is YFSETQ. The CDR3 is 12 residues long. The J segment lost 8 bases and the V segment lost 4 bases, leaving 4 bases of the junction unmatched. The CDR3 nucleotides are TGCGCCAGCAGCGTGGACAGGGCCGGCTACACCTTC. Its translation is CASSVDRAGYTF.

This chain uses TRBV30 with TRBJ1-3, with 7 bases identical to TRBD1. The J segment lost 0 bases and the V segment lost 3 bases, leaving 5 bases of the junction unmatched. Germline-derived CDR1 and CDR2 are GTSNPN and SVGIG (reference sequence). The CDR3 has 15 amino acids. The CDR3: CAWRRTGNSGNTIYF. CDR3 DNA sequence: TGTGCCTGGAGACGGACAGGCAACTCTGGAAACACCATATATTTT.

Only a few counts were recorded for this clone. This chain links TRBV5-1 with TRBJ2-2; 8 bases map to TRBD1. Trimming cost V 1 base and J 8 bases; bases outside gene matches: 7. Germline V gives CDR1 SGHRS, CDR2 YFSETQ. The CDR3 is 15 amino acids. The CDR3 sequence: CASSLSGQGEGELFF. The CDR3, as DNA: TGCGCCAGCAGCTTGTCAGGACAGGGTGAGGGGGAGCTGTTTTTT.

The chain uses TRBV28 and TRBJ2-7; TRBD1 matches 7 bases. Germline CDR1 is MDHEN and CDR2 is SYDVKM. V lost 5 bases, J lost 3 bases, and 13 bases stayed unmatched. This CDR3 has 16 residues. For the CDR3, the DNA is TGTGCCAGCAGTGCCCTTAGGGGGCTAGTGGGCTACGAGCAGTACTTC. Its protein product is CASSALRGLVGYEQYF.

The rearrangement links TRBV7-8 to TRBJ2-5; D is unclear. V lost 0 bases to trimming and J lost 2 bases, with 4 bases between them. Germline V gene sequence: CDR1 SGHVS, CDR2 FQNEAQ. This CDR3 has 13 residues. The CDR3 bases are TGTGCCAGCAGCTTAGCGTCACAAGAGACCCAGTACTTC. The encoded protein is CASSLASQETQYF.

V and J are TRBV7-9 and TRBJ1-1, with 7 nucleotides matching TRBD1. Germline CDR1 is SEHNR and CDR2 is FQNEAQ (reference sequence). This CDR3 spans 15 amino acids. V lost 5 bases to trimming and J lost 2 bases; unmatched junction nucleotides: 8. CDR3 DNA: TGTGCCAGCAGCATCACAGGGGATCTAAACACTGAAGCTTTCTTT. This codes for CASSITGDLNTEAFF. The complete variable domain, with remaining parts taken from reference TRBV7-9 and TRBJ1-1, reads DTGVSQNPRHKITKRGQNVTFRCDPISEHNRLYWYRQTLGQGPEFLTYFQNEAQLEKSRLLSDRFSAERPKGSFSTLEIQRTEQGDSAMYLCASSITGDLNTEAFFGQGTRLTVV.

The rearrangement links TRBV7-6 to TRBJ1-4; 8 bases map to TRBD1. This CDR3 spans 15 amino acids. The ends lost 0 bases at V and 8 bases at J; junction bases unmatched: 5. Germline V lookup: CDR1 SGHVS, CDR2 FNYEAQ. Here the CDR3 DNA reads TGTGCCAGCAGCTTAGCGGCAGCAGGGGGCGAAAAACTGTTTTTT. This encodes CASSLAAAGGEKLFF.

This chain joins TRBV19 and TRBJ2-2; D is perhaps TRBD2 (6 bases). V was cut by 5 bases and J by 8 bases, with 18 bases left in between. The V gene's germline CDR1 is LNHDA and CDR2 SQIVND (reference sequence). This CDR3 has 15 amino acids. CDR3 nucleotides: TGTGCCAGTAGTCCTGCCTCACCCCGGGGGGGGGAGCTGTTTTTT. Its translation: CASSPASPRGGELFF.

V usage is TRBV13 and J usage is TRBJ2-3, with a possible D match to TRBD2 (5 bases). There are 13 residues in the CDR3. Germline lookup yields CDR1 PRHDT and CDR2 FYEKMQ (reference sequence). Between the trimmed V and J ends, which lost 6 bases and 0 bases, there was a span of 7 bases. The CDR3 coding sequence is TGTGCCAGCAGGGAGGTGAGCACAGATACGCAGTATTTT. Translating it yields CASREVSTDTQYF.

The chain joins TRBV7-9 to TRBJ1-3, with D maybe TRBD1 (6 bases). The ends were cut back, 5 bases at V and 3 bases at J, with 14 bases in the middle. Per the germline V gene, CDR1 is SEHNR and CDR2 is FQNEAQ (reference sequence). The CDR3 contains 15 residues. CDR3 protein: CASSHWSGDGNTIYF. CDR3 coding DNA: TGTGCCAGCAGCCACTGGTCAGGGGATGGAAACACCATATATTTT.

The genes are TRBV9 and TRBJ2-1; 10 nucleotides agree with TRBD2. Germline V gives CDR1 SGDLS, CDR2 YYNGEE. The CDR3 is 16 amino acids. The V and J ends lost 0 bases and 6 bases, in that order; junction bases with no gene match: 6. CDR3 DNA sequence: TGTGCCAGCAGCGTAGCTATAGCGGGGGGCCTCAATGAGCAGTTCTTC. Its protein product is CASSVAIAGGLNEQFF.

This rearrangement joins TRBV9 to TRBJ2-1, with 10 bases identical to TRBD2. V was pared by 2 bases and J by 3 bases, with 5 bases of the junction left unmatched. In germline, CDR1 is SGDLS, CDR2 YYNGEE. The CDR3 loop spans 16 amino acids. The CDR3 is CASSVGAGGIYNEQFF. The CDR3 DNA is TGTGCCAGCAGCGTCGGAGCGGGAGGGATCTACAATGAGCAGTTCTTC.

The chain combines TRBV5-4 with TRBJ2-7; D may be TRBD1 (5 bases). CDR1 is SGHNT, CDR2 YYREEE, per germline (reference sequence). V lost 3 bases, J lost 2 bases, and 15 bases lay in between. This CDR3 has 15 residues. The CDR3 DNA reads TGTGCCAGCAGCTCCAGGGCCCAAGGCGCCTACGAGCAGTACTTC. Translated: CASSSRAQGAYEQYF.